This is a list of T cell receptor beta chains from one sample in a study of OX40 agonist ivuxolimab in advanced cancers. The repertoire was sequenced with immunoSEQ multiplex PCR; TCRdb's copy has only in-frame clones and lacks some. The table has tens of thousands of clones, approximately 88% seen once. The sample was CD4+ or CD8+ T cells sorted from blood, taken in a trial of the OX40 agonist ivuxolimab. These receptors all come from an adult with an advanced solid tumor such as melanoma, head and neck, liver or kidney cancer. CDR3s include the opening cysteine and the closing phenylalanine or tryptophan. Each record gives: clone size, D gene, J gene, V gene, CDR3 protein, CDR3 DNA. A D gene is named only where the DNA matches it firmly. Clone size is shown for a subset of rows, as once, few, many or a class of expanded clone.

abundance: once
d_gene: TRBD1
j_gene: TRBJ1-4
v_gene: TRBV19
CDR3aa: CASSIFYGTVNEKLFF
CDR3nt: TGTGCCAGTAGTATATTCTACGGGACAGTTAATGAAAAACTGTTTTTT

abundance: NA
d_gene: NA
j_gene: TRBJ2-5
v_gene: TRBV27
CDR3aa: CASSPWSGRETQYF
CDR3nt: TGTGCCAGCAGTCCCTGGTCAGGGAGAGAGACCCAGTACTTC

abundance: NA
d_gene: NA
j_gene: TRBJ2-6
v_gene: TRBV10-2
CDR3aa: CASSEGRSSSGANVLTF
CDR3nt: TGCGCCAGCAGTGAAGGCAGGTCCTCCTCTGGGGCCAACGTCCTGACTTTC

abundance: NA
d_gene: NA
j_gene: TRBJ2-3
v_gene: TRBV19
CDR3aa: CASSSRGRGTDTQYF
CDR3nt: TGTGCCAGTAGTTCCCGGGGGCGGGGCACAGATACGCAGTATTTT

abundance: NA
d_gene: TRBD1
j_gene: TRBJ2-3
v_gene: TRBV5-6
CDR3aa: CASSFRTDRGLADTQYF
CDR3nt: TGTGCCAGCAGCTTCCGCACCGACAGGGGGCTAGCAGATACGCAGTATTTT

abundance: NA
d_gene: TRBD1
j_gene: TRBJ2-1
v_gene: TRBV9
CDR3aa: CASSASTGTGFLARSYNEQFF
CDR3nt: TGTGCCAGCAGCGCCTCGACCGGGACAGGGTTTCTGGCAAGATCCTACAATGAGCAGTTCTTC

abundance: once
d_gene: TRBD1
j_gene: TRBJ1-3
v_gene: TRBV6-1
CDR3aa: CASTDRRSGNTIYF
CDR3nt: TGTGCCAGCACGGACAGGCGCTCTGGAAACACCATATATTTT

abundance: NA
d_gene: NA
j_gene: TRBJ1-1
v_gene: TRBV5-1
CDR3aa: CASSLGTINGDTEAFF
CDR3nt: TGCGCCAGCAGCTTGGGGACAATCAACGGCGACACTGAAGCTTTCTTT

abundance: NA
d_gene: TRBD2
j_gene: TRBJ2-7
v_gene: TRBV27
CDR3aa: CASSLRAGAYEQYF
CDR3nt: TGTGCCAGCAGTTTAAGGGCGGGAGCCTACGAGCAGTACTTC

abundance: NA
d_gene: NA
j_gene: TRBJ1-2
v_gene: TRBV4-1
CDR3aa: CASSQPGRSGGYTF
CDR3nt: TGCGCCAGCAGCCAACCGGGACGATCGGGTGGCTACACCTTC

abundance: NA
d_gene: NA
j_gene: TRBJ2-7
v_gene: TRBV27
CDR3aa: CASSTWVQGGHEQYF
CDR3nt: TGTGCCAGCAGCACATGGGTACAGGGAGGCCACGAGCAGTACTTC

abundance: NA
d_gene: TRBD1
j_gene: TRBJ1-4
v_gene: TRBV6-5
CDR3aa: CASSSGGIREKLFF
CDR3nt: TGTGCCAGCAGTTCAGGGGGGATCCGTGAAAAACTGTTTTTT

abundance: NA
d_gene: NA
j_gene: TRBJ2-1
v_gene: TRBV15
CDR3aa: CATSRDLTSNEQFF
CDR3nt: TGTGCCACCAGCAGAGATCTGACCTCGAATGAGCAGTTCTTC

abundance: NA
d_gene: NA
j_gene: TRBJ2-7
v_gene: TRBV7-2
CDR3aa: CASSYWAYEQYF
CDR3nt: TGTGCCAGCAGCTACTGGGCCTACGAGCAGTACTTC

abundance: NA
d_gene: NA
j_gene: TRBJ2-3
v_gene: TRBV7-3
CDR3aa: CASSLMDTQYF
CDR3nt: TGTGCCAGCAGCTTGATGGATACGCAGTATTTT

abundance: NA
d_gene: TRBD1
j_gene: TRBJ1-1
v_gene: TRBV5-1
CDR3aa: CASSPEGAPASEAFF
CDR3nt: TGCGCCAGCAGCCCCGAGGGGGCCCCGGCCTCTGAAGCTTTCTTT

abundance: NA
d_gene: TRBD1
j_gene: TRBJ1-1
v_gene: TRBV9
CDR3aa: CASSRGQADTEAFF
CDR3nt: TGTGCCAGCAGCAGAGGACAGGCTGACACTGAAGCTTTCTTT

abundance: NA
d_gene: TRBD1
j_gene: TRBJ2-5
v_gene: TRBV29-1
CDR3aa: CSVLTGVHQETQYF
CDR3nt: TGCAGCGTCTTGACAGGGGTCCACCAAGAGACCCAGTACTTC

abundance: NA
d_gene: NA
j_gene: TRBJ1-1
v_gene: TRBV4-1
CDR3aa: CASSQEQLIMNTEAFF
CDR3nt: TGCGCCAGCAGCCAAGAGCAGCTGATCATGAACACTGAAGCTTTCTTT